Below are 4 T cell receptor beta chains sequenced from a single sample in a study of identical twins. MiXCR, applied by TCRdb to the 5' RACE reads, yields one record per CDR3 protein. There are around 370,000 distinct CDR3 sequences in the sample; approximately 10% occur only once, and 7.5% to 9.5% lies in the top ten. Sequencing was carried out using naive T cells sorted from blood. All receptors derive from a woman aged 45-60 years in good health.

This clonotype was observed a few times. The J gene is TRBJ2-2, the V gene TRBV9, with D possibly being TRBD2 (5 bases). CDR1 SGDLS and CDR2 YYNGEE come from the germline V gene. With 10 bases removed from V and 2 bases from J, the gap between germline ends came to 18 bases. The CDR3 spans 15 residues. CDR3 protein: CAVGLGSQNTGELFF. The CDR3 coding sequence is TGTGCCGTGGGGTTGGGGAGCCAAAACACCGGGGAGCTGTTTTTT.

This clonotype was recorded a few times. The rearrangement links TRBV6-1 to TRBJ1-5; 8 bases line up with TRBD1. The CDR3 totals 14 residues. CDR1 MNHNS and CDR2 SASEGT come from the germline V gene. The V gene end was trimmed by 5 bases and the J gene end by 7 bases; junction bases not matched to a gene: 7. The CDR3 protein is CASSRTGLEQPQHF. The DNA of the CDR3 is TGTGCCAGCAGTAGGACAGGGTTGGAACAGCCCCAGCATTTT.

This chain connects TRBV12-3 or TRBV12-4 to TRBJ2-1, with D maybe TRBD2 (5 bases). Trimming pared 7 bases from V and 6 bases from J, leaving 10 bases between. The CDR3 runs to 12 residues. CDR3 sequence reads: CASTGVLNEQFF. DNA for the CDR3: TGTGCCAGCACCGGGGTACTCAATGAGCAGTTCTTC.

The rearrangement joins TRBV12-3 or TRBV12-4 to TRBJ2-3; 10 bases match TRBD1. V shed 6 bases and J 6 bases; nucleotides not matched to a gene: 9. CDR3 length equals 15 residues. The CDR3 DNA follows: TGTGCCAGCAGCAAAAAGACAGGGGGCCCGGATACGCAGTATTTT. It codes for CASSKKTGGPDTQYF.